The 24 T cell receptor beta chains below come from one sample, sequenced in a study of T cell responses to AZD1222 COVID-19 vaccine. This table comes from immunoSEQ multiplex PCR, and its TCRdb copy is limited to in-frame clones, with some not included. This sample has some 95,000 clones, with about 90% found just once. This sample comprised peripheral blood, obtained on day 0 of MenACWY control vaccination. Receptors originate from an adult in good health.

The chain has TRBV28 and TRBJ1-4; 7 nucleotides align to TRBD1. This CDR3 contains 13 residues. Germline CDR1 reads MDHEN; CDR2 reads SYDVKM. The ends lost 10 bases at V and 4 bases at J; junction bases unmatched: 6. The CDR3: CATQRDSNEKLFF. The CDR3, as DNA: TGTGCCACCCAGAGGGACAGTAATGAAAAACTGTTTTTT.

The J gene is TRBJ2-3, the V gene TRBV28; 8 bases fit TRBD2. Looked up from germline, CDR1 is MDHEN and CDR2 is SYDVKM. The CDR3 is 15 residues long. Trimming took 8 bases from V and 6 from J; bases not matched to a gene: 13. The CDR3: CASGISGARKDTQYF. The DNA of the CDR3 is TGTGCCAGCGGGATTAGCGGGGCCCGTAAGGATACGCAGTATTTT.

The chain is built from TRBV5-6 and TRBJ2-1; TRBD1 aligns across 9 bases. This CDR3 is 11 amino acids long. V gave up 3 bases and J gave up 15 bases; unmatched junction bases: 4. Looked up from germline, CDR1 is SGHDT and CDR2 is YYEEEE. Here the CDR3 reads CASSSSTGGFF. The CDR3 DNA follows: TGTGCCAGCAGCTCTTCGACAGGGGGGTTCTTC.

V gene TRBV5-4 combines with J gene TRBJ1-2; no firm D call. V was clipped by 2 bases and J by 6 bases, with 11 bases between them. The CDR3 length is 13 residues. Germline V CDR1 and CDR2: SGHNT, YYREEE (reference sequence). This CDR3 is CASSFRNPDGYTF. The CDR3, as DNA: TGTGCCAGCAGCTTTAGAAACCCAGATGGCTACACCTTC.

This clone has a handful of counts. J is TRBJ1-4 and V is TRBV5-1; TRBD1 aligns across 9 bases. The CDR3 spans 15 residues. V lost 4 bases and J lost 7; bases outside the gene matches: 8. Germline V gene data show CDR1 as SGHRS and CDR2 as YFSETQ. CDR3 residues: CASSRTGAGSEKLFF. DNA of the CDR3: TGCGCCAGCAGCCGGACAGGGGCCGGAAGTGAAAAACTGTTTTTT.

V gene TRBV7-3 combines with J gene TRBJ2-3, with D maybe TRBD2 (6 bases). The CDR3 consists of 14 residues. V dropped 5 bases and J dropped 0 bases, with 9 bases sitting between them. Germline V gene data show CDR1 as SGHTA and CDR2 as FQGTGA. Here the CDR3 DNA reads TGTGCCAGCAGCGCGGGGTTTAGCACAGATACGCAGTATTTT. It codes for CASSAGFSTDTQYF.

J is TRBJ2-2 and V is TRBV18; TRBD1 aligns across 8 bases. V dropped 2 bases and J dropped 6; count of bases not matched to a gene: 2. The germline CDR1 and CDR2 sequences are KGHSH and LQKENI. The CDR3 totals 14 residues. CDR3: CASSPGQGSGELFF. CDR3 in DNA: TGTGCCAGCTCACCAGGACAGGGTTCCGGGGAGCTGTTTTTT.

This sequence joins TRBV7-2 and TRBJ1-6; 7 bases match TRBD1. From germline, CDR1 is SGHTA and CDR2 FQGNSA. The CDR3 is 16 amino acids. Trimming removed 2 bases from V and 7 bases from J; junction bases left unmatched: 8. CDR3 protein: CASSLRQGRGNSPLHF. The CDR3 DNA reads TGTGCCAGCAGCTTAAGACAGGGCAGAGGGAATTCACCCCTCCACTTT. Full variable domain (missing parts from reference TRBV7-2 and TRBJ1-6): GAGVSQSPSNKVTEKGKDVELRCDPISGHTALYWYRQSLGQGLEFLIYFQGNSAPDKSGLPSDRFSAERTGGSVSTLTIQRTQQEDSAVYLCASSLRQGRGNSPLHFGNGTRLTVT.

The chain uses TRBV28 and TRBJ1-6; 11 nucleotides match TRBD1. Per germline, CDR1 MDHEN and CDR2 SYDVKM. Trimming cost V 5 bases and J 10 bases; bases outside gene matches: 4. This CDR3 region has 14 residues. The CDR3 sequence is CASSRTGGLSPLHF. The CDR3 nucleotides are TGTGCCAGCAGTCGGACAGGGGGCTTGTCACCCCTCCACTTT.

This clone was seen just once. This chain uses TRBV5-4 with TRBJ1-1; D is unresolved. Trimming removed 0 bases at V and 4 bases at J, with 16 bases between. Germline V gene lookup returns CDR1 SGHNT and CDR2 YYREEE (reference sequence). The CDR3 runs to 16 residues. CDR3 sequence (DNA): TGTGCCAGCAGCTTGGACCCGAGATCCGCTCCCACTGAAGCTTTCTTT. It specifies CASSLDPRSAPTEAFF.

The chain recombines TRBV2 with TRBJ1-2, with 11 bases lining up with TRBD1. The CDR3 is 15 residues long. The V and J ends lost 1 base and 6 bases, in that order; junction bases with no gene match: 4. Looked up from germline, CDR1 is SNHLY and CDR2 is FYNNEI. Here the CDR3 DNA reads TGTGCCAGCAGTGAAGAGGGGACAGGGGGAAATGGCTACACCTTC. This sequence encodes CASSEEGTGGNGYTF. Complete variable domain (other parts from reference TRBV2 and TRBJ1-2): EPEVTQTPSHQVTQMGQEVILRCVPISNHLYFYWYRQILGQKVEFLVSFYNNEISEKSEIFDDQFSVERPDGSNFTLKIRSTKLEDSAMYFCASSEEGTGGNGYTFGSGTRLTVV.

The chain recombines TRBV11-2 with TRBJ2-7; possible D gene TRBD1, 5 bases. The V gene's germline CDR1 is SGHAT and CDR2 FQNNGV. CDR3 length equals 13 residues. V shed 5 bases and J shed 0 bases, with 8 bases lying between them. The CDR3 region has the DNA TGTGCCAGCAGCCGTGACAGCTCCTACGAGCAGTACTTC. Its translation: CASSRDSSYEQYF.

This chain connects TRBV5-1 to TRBJ1-2; D gene unclear. The V gene's germline CDR1 is SGHRS and CDR2 YFSETQ. CDR3 length: 14 residues. Trimming shortened V by 4 bases and J by 4 bases, and 14 bases separated the two germline ends. CDR3 residues: CASSPDGVGYGYTF. In DNA, the CDR3 is TGCGCCAGCAGCCCGGATGGAGTTGGCTATGGCTACACCTTC.

The rearrangement uses TRBV6-2 or TRBV6-3 and TRBJ2-7; TRBD1 agrees at 8 bases. The CDR3 is made up of 16 amino acids. With 5 bases clipped from V and 5 bases from J, the junction kept 14 bases outside the gene matches. The germline V gene encodes CDR1 MNHEY and CDR2 SVGEGT. The CDR3 nucleotides read TGTGCCAGCAGTACACTCCCCGGGACAGGCTGGGACGAGCAGTACTTC. Amino acid sequence: CASSTLPGTGWDEQYF.

This clone came up once. The chain joins TRBV5-5 to TRBJ1-6; no reliable D call. The V gene lost 1 base and the J gene lost 7 bases, with 6 bases spanning the gap. Germline loops: CDR1 SGHKS, CDR2 YYEKEE (reference sequence). The length of the CDR3 is 13 residues. The CDR3 nucleotides read TGTGCCAGCAGCTTGTTGGCGAATTCACCCCTCCACTTT. Its protein product is CASSLLANSPLHF.

The chain joins TRBV5-1 to TRBJ2-1; D gene uncertain. This CDR3 is 12 amino acids long. CDR1 and CDR2 from the germline V gene are SGHRS and YFSETQ. Trimming took off 0 bases at V and 2 bases at J, with 0 bases between the two ends. The CDR3 DNA follows: TGCGCCAGCAGCTTGGCCTACAATGAGCAGTTCTTC. Its translation is CASSLAYNEQFF.

This clone came up once. The V and J genes are TRBV4-3 and TRBJ2-1, with 11 bases identical to TRBD2. Germline lookup yields CDR1 LGHNA and CDR2 YSLEER. The CDR3 extends over 17 amino acids. V shed 0 bases, J shed 7 bases, and the junction held 8 bases outside the gene matches. The CDR3: CASSQEGLAGGDNEQFF. CDR3 DNA sequence: TGCGCCAGCAGCCAAGAAGGGCTAGCGGGGGGTGATAATGAGCAGTTCTTC.

V usage is TRBV7-3 and J usage is TRBJ1-1; D ambiguous. The germline V gene has CDR1 SGHTA and CDR2 FQGTGA. Trimming removed 4 bases from V and 4 bases from J, with 10 bases in between. This CDR3 comprises 13 residues. The CDR3, as DNA: TGTGCCAGCAGCTCCCAGTCGAGCACTGAAGCTTTCTTT. Its translation is CASSSQSSTEAFF.

This chain connects TRBV30 to TRBJ1-2, with TRBD1 as a possible D gene (6 bases). This CDR3 is built from 13 residues. Trimming stripped 3 bases from V and 4 bases from J, with 12 bases between. Germline assignment: CDR1 GTSNPN and CDR2 SVGIG (reference sequence). Here the CDR3 reads CAWRQGLIYGYTF. Written as DNA, the CDR3 is TGTGCCTGGAGACAGGGTTTAATCTATGGCTACACCTTC.

The rearrangement uses TRBV27 and TRBJ1-5; D uncertain. The CDR3 spans 14 residues. Looked up from germline, CDR1 is MNHEY and CDR2 is SMNVEV (reference sequence). Trimming removed 6 bases at V and 5 bases at J, with 14 bases between. CDR3 in amino acids: CASSRLGRDQPQHF. The CDR3, as DNA: TGTGCCAGCAGCCGCCTCGGGAGGGATCAGCCCCAGCATTTT.

The CDR3 region has the DNA TGTGCCAGCTCACCGACCGGTATAGCCGAGACCCAGTACTTC. It specifies CASSPTGIAETQYF. The chain couples TRBV18 to TRBJ2-5; D gene uncertain. CDR1 and CDR2 from the germline V gene are KGHSH and LQKENI. V dropped 3 bases and J dropped 5 bases, with 13 bases sitting between them. This CDR3 contains 14 residues.

This chain joins TRBV4-1 and TRBJ2-2, with no clear D. The CDR3 is 13 residues long. V was trimmed by 8 bases and J by 6 bases, leaving 13 bases between them. CDR1 is MGHRA and CDR2 is YSYEKL in the germline V gene. The CDR3 protein is CASPYFPPGELFF. DNA for the CDR3: TGCGCCAGCCCCTACTTTCCACCCGGGGAGCTGTTTTTT.

This clone has only one observation. The CDR3 protein is CASTSGQLTGELFF. CDR3 coding DNA: TGTGCCAGCACCTCGGGACAGCTCACCGGGGAGCTGTTTTTT. The chain uses TRBV7-2 and TRBJ2-2; 7 nucleotides align to TRBD1. Germline assignment: CDR1 SGHTA and CDR2 FQGNSA. Unmatched junction bases numbered 6, after V lost 7 bases and J lost 4 bases. The CDR3 contains 14 residues.

The chain combines TRBV10-1 with TRBJ1-5, with D unclear. The CDR3 is 13 residues long. Germline V gene data show CDR1 as WNHNN and CDR2 as SYGVQD (reference sequence). V gave up 7 bases and J gave up 1 base, with 8 bases separating them. CDR3 sequence reads: CASNGQSNQPQHF. The DNA for the CDR3 is TGCGCCAGCAACGGGCAGAGCAATCAGCCCCAGCATTTT.